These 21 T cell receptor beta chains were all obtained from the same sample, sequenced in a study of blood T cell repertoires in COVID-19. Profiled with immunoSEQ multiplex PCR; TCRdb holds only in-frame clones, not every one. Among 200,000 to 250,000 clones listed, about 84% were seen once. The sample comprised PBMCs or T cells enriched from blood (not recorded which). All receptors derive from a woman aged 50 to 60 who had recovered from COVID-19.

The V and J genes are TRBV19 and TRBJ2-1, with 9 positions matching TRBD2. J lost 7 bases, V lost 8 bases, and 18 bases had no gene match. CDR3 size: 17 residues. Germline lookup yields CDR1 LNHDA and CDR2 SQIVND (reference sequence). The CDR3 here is CASGRTSAPLRTNEQFF. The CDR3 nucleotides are TGTGCCAGTGGCCGGACTAGCGCTCCCCTTCGGACGAATGAGCAGTTCTTC. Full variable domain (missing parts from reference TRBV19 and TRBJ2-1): DGGITQSPKYLFRKEGQNVTLSCEQNLNHDAMYWYRQDPGQGLRLIYYSQIVNDFQKGDIAEGYSVSREKKESFPLTVTSAQKNPTAFYLCASGRTSAPLRTNEQFFGPGTRLTVL.

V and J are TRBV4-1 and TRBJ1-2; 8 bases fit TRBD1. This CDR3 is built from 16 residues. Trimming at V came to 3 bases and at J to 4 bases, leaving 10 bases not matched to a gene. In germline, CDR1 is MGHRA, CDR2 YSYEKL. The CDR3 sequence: CASSQGGQGLSYGYTF. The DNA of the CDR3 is TGCGCCAGCAGCCAGGGCGGACAGGGTCTTAGCTATGGCTACACCTTC.

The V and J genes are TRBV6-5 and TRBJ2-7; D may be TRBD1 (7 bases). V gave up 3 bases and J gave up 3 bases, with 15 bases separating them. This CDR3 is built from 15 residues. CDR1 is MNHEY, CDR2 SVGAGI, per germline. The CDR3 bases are TGTGCCAGCAGTTATCTGCAGGGGGGAGTCTACGAGCAGTACTTC. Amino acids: CASSYLQGGVYEQYF.

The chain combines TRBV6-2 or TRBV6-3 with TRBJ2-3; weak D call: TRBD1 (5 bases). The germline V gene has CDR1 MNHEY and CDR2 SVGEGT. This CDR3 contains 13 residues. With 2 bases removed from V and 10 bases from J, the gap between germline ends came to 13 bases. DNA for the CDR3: TGTGCCAGCAGTTACGCCGGACACTACTCGCAGTATTTT. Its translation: CASSYAGHYSQYF.

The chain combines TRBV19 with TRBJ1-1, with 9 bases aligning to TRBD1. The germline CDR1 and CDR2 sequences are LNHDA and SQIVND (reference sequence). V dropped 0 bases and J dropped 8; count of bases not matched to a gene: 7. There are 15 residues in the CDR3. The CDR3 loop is CASSIDRTGGDEAFF. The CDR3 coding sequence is TGTGCCAGTAGTATAGACCGAACAGGGGGCGACGAAGCTTTCTTT.

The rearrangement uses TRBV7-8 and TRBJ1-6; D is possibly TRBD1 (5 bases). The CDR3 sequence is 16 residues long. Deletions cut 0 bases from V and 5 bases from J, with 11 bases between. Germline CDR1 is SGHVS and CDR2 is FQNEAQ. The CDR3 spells CASSLASAGNNSPLHF. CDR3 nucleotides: TGTGCCAGCAGCTTAGCCTCGGCAGGGAATAATTCACCCCTCCACTTT.

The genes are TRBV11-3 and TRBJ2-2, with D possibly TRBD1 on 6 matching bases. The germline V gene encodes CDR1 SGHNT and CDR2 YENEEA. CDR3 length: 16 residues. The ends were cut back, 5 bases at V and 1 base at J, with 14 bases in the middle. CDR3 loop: CASSPSGTQNTGELFF. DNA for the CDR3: TGTGCCAGCAGCCCCTCCGGGACACAGAACACCGGGGAGCTGTTTTTT.

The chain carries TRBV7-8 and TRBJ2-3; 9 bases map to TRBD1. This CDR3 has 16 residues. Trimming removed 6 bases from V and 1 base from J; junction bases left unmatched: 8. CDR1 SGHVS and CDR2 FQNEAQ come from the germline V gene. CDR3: CASRDPGQGGTDTQYF. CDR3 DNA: TGTGCCAGCAGAGACCCGGGACAGGGAGGCACAGATACGCAGTATTTT. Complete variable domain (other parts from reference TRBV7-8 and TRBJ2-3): GAGVSQSPRYKVAKRGQDVALRCDPISGHVSLFWYQQALGQGPEFLTYFQNEAQLDKSGLPSDRFFAERPEGSVSTLKIQRTQQEDSAVYLCASRDPGQGGTDTQYFGPGTRLTVL.

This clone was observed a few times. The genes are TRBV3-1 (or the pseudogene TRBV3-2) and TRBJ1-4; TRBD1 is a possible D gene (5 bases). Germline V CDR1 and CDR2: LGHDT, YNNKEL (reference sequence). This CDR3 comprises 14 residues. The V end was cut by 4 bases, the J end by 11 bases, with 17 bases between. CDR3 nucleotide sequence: TGTGCCAGCAGCCCAGACACCCCGGGACTTAAACTGTTTTTT. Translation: CASSPDTPGLKLFF.

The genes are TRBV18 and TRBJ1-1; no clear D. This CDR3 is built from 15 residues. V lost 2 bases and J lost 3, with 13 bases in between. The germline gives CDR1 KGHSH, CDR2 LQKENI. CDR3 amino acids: CASSPSGRQDTEAFF. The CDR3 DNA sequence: TGTGCCAGCTCACCATCGGGGAGGCAGGACACTGAAGCTTTCTTT.

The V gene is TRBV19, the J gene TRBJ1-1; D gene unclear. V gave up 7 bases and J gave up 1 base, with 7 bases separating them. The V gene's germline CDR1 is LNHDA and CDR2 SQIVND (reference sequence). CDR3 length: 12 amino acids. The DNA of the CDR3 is TGTGCCAGTAATCGTAGGAACACTGAAGCTTTCTTT. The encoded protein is CASNRRNTEAFF.

The CDR3 region has the DNA TGTGCCAGCAGTTCCATTGCCCAGGGGAGCTATGGCTACACCTTC. Protein: CASSSIAQGSYGYTF. The gene calls are TRBV6-5 and TRBJ1-2; D is possibly TRBD1 (6 bases). Germline CDR1 and CDR2: MNHEY and SVGAGI. Deletions cut 4 bases from V and 4 bases from J, with 16 bases between. The CDR3 has 15 residues.

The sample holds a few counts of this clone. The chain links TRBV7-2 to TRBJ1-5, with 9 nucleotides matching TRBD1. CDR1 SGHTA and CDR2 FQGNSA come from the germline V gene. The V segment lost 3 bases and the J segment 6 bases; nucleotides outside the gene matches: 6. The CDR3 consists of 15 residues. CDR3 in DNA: TGTGCCAGCAGCTTCGAACAGGGGGCTTTTCAGCCCCAGCATTTT. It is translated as CASSFEQGAFQPQHF.

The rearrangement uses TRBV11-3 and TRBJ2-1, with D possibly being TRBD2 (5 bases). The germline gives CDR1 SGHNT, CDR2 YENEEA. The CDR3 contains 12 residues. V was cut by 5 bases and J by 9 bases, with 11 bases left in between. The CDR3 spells CASSTDFSEQFF. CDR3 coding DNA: TGTGCCAGCAGCACGGACTTCAGTGAGCAGTTCTTC.

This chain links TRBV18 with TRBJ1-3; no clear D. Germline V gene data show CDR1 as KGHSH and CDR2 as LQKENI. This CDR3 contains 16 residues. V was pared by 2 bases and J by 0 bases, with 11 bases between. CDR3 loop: CASSPTETSSGNTIYF. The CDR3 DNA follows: TGTGCCAGCTCACCAACAGAAACGAGCTCTGGAAACACCATATATTTT.

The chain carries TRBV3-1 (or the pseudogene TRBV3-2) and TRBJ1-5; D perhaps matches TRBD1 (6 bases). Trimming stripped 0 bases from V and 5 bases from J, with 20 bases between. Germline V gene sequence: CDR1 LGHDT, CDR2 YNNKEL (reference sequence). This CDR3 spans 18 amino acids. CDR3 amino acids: CASSQDQGGRTEYQPQHF. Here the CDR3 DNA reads TGTGCCAGCAGCCAAGATCAAGGGGGTCGGACGGAGTATCAGCCCCAGCATTTT.

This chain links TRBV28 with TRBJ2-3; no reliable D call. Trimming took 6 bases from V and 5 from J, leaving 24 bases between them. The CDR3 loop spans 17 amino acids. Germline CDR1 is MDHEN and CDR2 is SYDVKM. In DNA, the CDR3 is TGTGCCAGCAGCCCAACCCAGGATGACGTGCGTTTAGATACGCAGTATTTT. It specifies CASSPTQDDVRLDTQYF.

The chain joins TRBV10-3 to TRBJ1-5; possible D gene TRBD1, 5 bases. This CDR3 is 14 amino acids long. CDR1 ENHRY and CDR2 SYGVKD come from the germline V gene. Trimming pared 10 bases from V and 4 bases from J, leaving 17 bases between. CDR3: CATKASGVNQPQHF. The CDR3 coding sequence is TGTGCCACCAAGGCTTCGGGGGTTAATCAGCCCCAGCATTTT.

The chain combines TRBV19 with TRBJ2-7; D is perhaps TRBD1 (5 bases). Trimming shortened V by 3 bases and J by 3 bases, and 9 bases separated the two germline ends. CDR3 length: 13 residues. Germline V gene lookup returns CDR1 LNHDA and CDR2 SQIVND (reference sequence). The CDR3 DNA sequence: TGTGCCAGTAGTATTGGCAGGGTCTACGAGCAGTACTTC. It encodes CASSIGRVYEQYF.

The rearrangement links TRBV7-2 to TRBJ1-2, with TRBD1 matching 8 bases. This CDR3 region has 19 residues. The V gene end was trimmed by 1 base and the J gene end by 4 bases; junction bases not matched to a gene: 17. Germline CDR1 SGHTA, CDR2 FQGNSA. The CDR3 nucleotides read TGTGCCAGCAGCTTAGGCGGGCGAAACAGGGGGATTGTCCCCTATGGCTACACCTTC. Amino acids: CASSLGGRNRGIVPYGYTF.

CDR3 amino acids: CSAERKEKLFF. CDR3 in DNA: TGCAGCGCGGAGAGGAAAGAAAAACTGTTTTTT. The chain has TRBV20-1 and TRBJ1-4; D is unresolved. Per the germline V gene, CDR1 is DFQATT and CDR2 is SNEGSKA (reference sequence). The CDR3 runs to 11 residues.